Below, one T cell receptor (beta chain) is given with its context. This specimen comes from a study of blood T cell repertoires in COVID-19. For the study at large: The United States, Italy and Spain were the sources of the acute and convalescent COVID-19 samples. PBMCs, B-cell-depleted T cells, or T cells provided the cDNA or gDNA that made up the material.

Authors' analysis steps: Amplification with reference gene primers provided the estimates of nucleated cell counts. Libraries were prepared by immunoSEQ multiplex PCR; TCRdb keeps only in-frame clonotypes and omits some of them. The V and J calls and clone size come from that table; D and trimming were worked out from the DNA. The data hold about 76,000 clones, with around nine tenths observed a single time. Sequencing was carried out using peripheral blood. This receptor was obtained from a man aged 25-45 years with acute or convalescent COVID-19.

In DNA form, the CDR3 reads TGTGCCAGCAGCTTGTCCGAGGGGGTCACCTATGGCTACACCTTC. Protein: CASSLSEGVTYGYTF. The chain uses TRBV7-9 and TRBJ1-2; a weak D match, TRBD1 (6 bases). The CDR3 totals 15 residues. V was shortened by 3 bases and J by 4 bases, with 15 bases between the two germline ends. Germline values: CDR1 SEHNR, CDR2 FQNEAQ (reference sequence).